This T cell receptor (beta chain) was sequenced in a study of technical replicates of blood from four donors. CDR3 length: 15 residues. In germline, CDR1 is MNHNS, CDR2 SASEGT. V dropped 5 bases and J dropped 3; count of bases not matched to a gene: 5. Data came from immunoSEQ multiplex PCR; TCRdb stores just in-frame clones and leaves some out. The table records some 68,000 clones, 80% to 95% of them present only once. The gene calls are TRBV6-1 and TRBJ2-3; 10 bases are a match to TRBD1. The origin of this receptor is a human donor in good health. The sample taken for sequencing was T cells isolated from PBMCs. The CDR3 nucleotides read TGTGCCAGCAGTACCCCGGGACAGGGGACAGATACGCAGTATTTT. This encodes CASSTPGQGTDTQYF.